This T cell receptor (beta chain) was identified in a study of PD-1 blockade in classical Hodgkin lymphoma. Overall study findings and caveats: Those patients who began receiving nivolumab less than 1 year after ASCT had lower diversity, and they were excluded. Lower baseline TCR diversity was reported for newly diagnosed patients than for healthy donors. What caused the repertoire differences, perhaps disease activity or prior therapy, remains undefined. Compared with baseline, CD4+ but not CD8+ TCR diversity had risen significantly by C4D1.

Assay: immunoSEQ multiplex PCR; the TCRdb copy retains only in-frame clones and omits some. The data show under 40,000 clones, about three quarters seen once. As regards this clone: Its antigen is as yet unknown.

Time point here: cycle 4 day 1 (C4D1), after 6 weeks of nivolumab. Each of the patients experienced relapse following autologous stem cell transplantation, and their brentuximab vedotin exposure differed. This TCR derives from a human donor with classical Hodgkin lymphoma. The specimen comprised peripheral blood mononuclear cells (PBMCs), sampled before the fourth cycle of nivolumab.

The CDR3 sequence: CASSPRGTGDSPLHF. The CDR3 DNA reads as TGTGCCAGCTCACCACGGGGGACCGGGGATTCACCCCTCCACTTT. The genes are TRBV18 and TRBJ1-6; weak D call: TRBD1 (5 bases). V was clipped by 1 base and J by 8 bases, with 12 bases between them. The CDR3 consists of 15 residues. Germline V gene sequence: CDR1 KGHSH, CDR2 LQKENI.